This TCR beta chain was profiled in a study of CD8 T cells in Susac syndrome. The authors reverse transcribed about 0.45 to 1 ug RNA with random hexamers. One entry per CDR3 protein, called by TCRdb with MiXCR from the immunoSEQ multiplex PCR reads. The repertoire holds roughly 70,000 distinct CDR3 sequences, with roughly 95% as singletons. This clonotype was picked up a small number of times. With 6 bases removed from V and 2 bases from J, the gap between germline ends came to 10 bases. The CDR3 consists of 13 residues. In germline, CDR1 is SGHRS, CDR2 YFSETQ. The TCR sequence derives from a human donor with multiple sclerosis. V gene TRBV5-1 combines with J gene TRBJ2-3; TRBD1 is a possible D gene (5 bases). The specimen sequenced was CD4+ T cells from PBMCs. In nucleotides, the CDR3 is TGCGCCAGCACCCGACAGACCACAGATACGCAGTATTTT. Translating it yields CASTRQTTDTQYF.